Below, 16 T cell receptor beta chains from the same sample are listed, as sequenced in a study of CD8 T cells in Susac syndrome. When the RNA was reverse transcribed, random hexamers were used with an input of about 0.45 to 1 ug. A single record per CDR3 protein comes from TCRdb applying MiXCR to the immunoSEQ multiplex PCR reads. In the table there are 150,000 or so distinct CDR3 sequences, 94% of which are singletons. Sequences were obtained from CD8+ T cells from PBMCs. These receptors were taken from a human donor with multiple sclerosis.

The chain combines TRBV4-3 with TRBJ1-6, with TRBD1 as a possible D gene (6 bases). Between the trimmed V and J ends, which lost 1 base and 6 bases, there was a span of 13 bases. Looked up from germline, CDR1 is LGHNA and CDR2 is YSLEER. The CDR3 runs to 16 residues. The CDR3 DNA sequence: TGCGCCAGCAGCCAAGTCAGACAGGAGACTAATTCACCCCTCCACTTT. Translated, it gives CASSQVRQETNSPLHF.

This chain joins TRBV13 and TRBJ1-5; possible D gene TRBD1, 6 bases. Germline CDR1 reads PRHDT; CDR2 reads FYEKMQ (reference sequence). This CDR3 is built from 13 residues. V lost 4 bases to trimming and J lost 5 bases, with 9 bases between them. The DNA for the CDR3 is TGTGCCAGCAGCTCGGGGGGCGATCAGCCCCAGCATTTT. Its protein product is CASSSGGDQPQHF.

The CDR3 loop is CASSLSWGPTDTQYF. CDR3 bases: TGTGCCAGCAGCCTGTCTTGGGGGCCCACAGATACGCAGTATTTT. V is TRBV9 and J is TRBJ2-3; D might be TRBD1 (6 bases). The CDR3 is 15 amino acids. V dropped 4 bases and J dropped 2 bases, with 14 bases sitting between them. Germline-derived CDR1 and CDR2 are SGDLS and YYNGEE.

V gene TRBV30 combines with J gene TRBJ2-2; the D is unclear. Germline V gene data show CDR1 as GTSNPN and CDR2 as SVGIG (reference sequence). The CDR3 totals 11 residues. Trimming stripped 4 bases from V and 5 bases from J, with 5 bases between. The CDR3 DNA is TGTGCCTGGACCAGGACCGGGGAGCTGTTTTTT. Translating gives CAWTRTGELFF.

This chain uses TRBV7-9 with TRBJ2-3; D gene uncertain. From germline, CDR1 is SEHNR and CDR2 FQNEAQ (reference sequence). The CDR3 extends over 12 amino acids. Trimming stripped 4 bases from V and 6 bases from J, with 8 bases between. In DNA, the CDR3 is TGTGCCAGCAGCTCCCGGTTGGATACGCAGTATTTT. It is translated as CASSSRLDTQYF. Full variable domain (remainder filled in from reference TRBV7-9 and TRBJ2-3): DTGVSQNPRHKITKRGQNVTFRCDPISEHNRLYWYRQTLGQGPEFLTYFQNEAQLEKSRLLSDRFSAERPKGSFSTLEIQRTEQGDSAMYLCASSSRLDTQYFGPGTRLTVL.

As DNA, the CDR3 is TGTGCCAGCAGCGTCCCTGTCGACGGCCCATCCTACAATGAGCAGTTCTTC. Translated, it gives CASSVPVDGPSYNEQFF. This chain connects TRBV9 to TRBJ2-1; no firm D call. The V end lost 2 bases, the J end lost 1 base, and 16 bases lay between the germline ends. The CDR3 has 17 amino acids. CDR1 and CDR2 (germline): SGDLS, YYNGEE.

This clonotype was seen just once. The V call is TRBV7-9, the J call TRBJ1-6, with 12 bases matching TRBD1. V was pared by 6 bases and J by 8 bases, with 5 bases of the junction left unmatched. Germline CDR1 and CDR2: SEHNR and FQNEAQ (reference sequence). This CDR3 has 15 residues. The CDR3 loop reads CASRGQGARDSPLHF. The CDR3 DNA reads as TGTGCCAGCAGGGGACAGGGGGCTCGGGATTCACCCCTCCACTTT.

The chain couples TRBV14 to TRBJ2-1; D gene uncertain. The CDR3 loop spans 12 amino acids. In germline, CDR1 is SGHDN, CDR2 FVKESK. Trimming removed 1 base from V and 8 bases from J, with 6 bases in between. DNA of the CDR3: TGTGCCAGCAGCCAAGGTCGATATGAGCAGTTCTTC. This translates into CASSQGRYEQFF.

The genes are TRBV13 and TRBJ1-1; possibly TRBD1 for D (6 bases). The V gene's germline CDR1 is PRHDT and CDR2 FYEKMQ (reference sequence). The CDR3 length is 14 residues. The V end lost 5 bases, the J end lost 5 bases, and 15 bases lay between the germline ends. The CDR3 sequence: CASSHPVGGTEAFF. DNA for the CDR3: TGTGCCAGCAGCCATCCCGTAGGGGGAACTGAAGCTTTCTTT.

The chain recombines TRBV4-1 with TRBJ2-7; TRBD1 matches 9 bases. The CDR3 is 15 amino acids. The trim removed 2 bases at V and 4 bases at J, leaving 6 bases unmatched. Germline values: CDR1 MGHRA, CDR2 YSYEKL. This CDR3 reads CASSQTRDRAYEQYF. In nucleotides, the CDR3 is TGCGCCAGCAGCCAAACCCGGGACAGGGCTTACGAGCAGTACTTC.

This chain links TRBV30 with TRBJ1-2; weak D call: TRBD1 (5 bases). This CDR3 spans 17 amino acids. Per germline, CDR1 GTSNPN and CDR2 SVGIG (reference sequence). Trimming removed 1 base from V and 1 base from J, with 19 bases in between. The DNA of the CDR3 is TGTGCCTGGAGTGGATGGGACCCCACTCATATTAACTATGGCTACACCTTC. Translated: CAWSGWDPTHINYGYTF. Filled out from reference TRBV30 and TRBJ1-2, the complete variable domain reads SQTIHQWPATLVQPVGSPLSLECTVEGTSNPNLYWYRQAAGRGLQLLFYSVGIGQISSEVPQNLSASRPQDRQFILSSKKLLLSDSGFYLCAWSGWDPTHINYGYTFGSGTRLTVV.

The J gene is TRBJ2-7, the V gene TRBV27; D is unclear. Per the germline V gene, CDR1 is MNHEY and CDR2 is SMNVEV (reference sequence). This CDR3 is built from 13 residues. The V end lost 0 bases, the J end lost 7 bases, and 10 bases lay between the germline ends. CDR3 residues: CASSLSPRREQYF. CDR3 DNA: TGTGCCAGCAGTTTATCCCCGAGGCGAGAGCAGTACTTC.

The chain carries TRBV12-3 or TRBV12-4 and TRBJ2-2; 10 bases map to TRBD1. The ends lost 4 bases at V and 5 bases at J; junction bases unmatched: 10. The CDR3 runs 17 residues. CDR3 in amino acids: CASSSSGTGVGTGELFF. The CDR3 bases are TGTGCCAGCAGTTCCTCCGGGACAGGGGTGGGGACCGGGGAGCTGTTTTTT.

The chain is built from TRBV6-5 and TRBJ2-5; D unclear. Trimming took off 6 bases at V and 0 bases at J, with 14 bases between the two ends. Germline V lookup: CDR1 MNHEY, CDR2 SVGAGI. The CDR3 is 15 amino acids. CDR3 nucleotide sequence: TGTGCCAGCAGCCCCGAGCTAGGGAACCAAGAGACCCAGTACTTC. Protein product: CASSPELGNQETQYF.

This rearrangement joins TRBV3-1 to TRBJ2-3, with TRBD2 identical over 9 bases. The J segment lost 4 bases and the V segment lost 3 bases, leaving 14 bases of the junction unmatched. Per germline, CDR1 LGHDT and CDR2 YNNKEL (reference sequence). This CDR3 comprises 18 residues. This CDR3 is CASSHDSGLAGYADTQYF. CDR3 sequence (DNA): TGTGCCAGCAGCCATGACTCTGGCCTAGCGGGGTACGCAGATACGCAGTATTTT.

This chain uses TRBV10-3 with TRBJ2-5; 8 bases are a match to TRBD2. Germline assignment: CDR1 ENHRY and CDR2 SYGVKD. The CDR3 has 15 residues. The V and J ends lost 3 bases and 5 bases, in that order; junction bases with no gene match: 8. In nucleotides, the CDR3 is TGTGCCATCAGTGAAGGGCCGGGACTAGATGAGACCCAGTACTTC. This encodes CAISEGPGLDETQYF.